The 3 T cell receptor beta chains in this list originate from one sample, sequenced in a study of human T cells and chemical hapten exposure (dated by TCRdb to about 2021). Receptor libraries were prepared by RACE. TCRdb names NextSeq 500 as the instrument used. In TCRdb, the public reads were trimmed at Q25 with fastp and aligned with MiXCR, with productive beta chains retained. Each entry merges the rows of one CDR3 protein and shows their most common DNA and genes. Counted in this sample were more than 95,000 distinct CDR3 sequences; less than 40% of them appeared once. The top ten clones comprise roughly 3% of the sample. In the paper's terms, the time point label means: patch test 3, about 24 weeks after DPC sensitization. What the treatment or condition label conveys for this sample: therapeutic diphenylcyclopropenone sensitization with weekly scalp DPC. The specimen was whole blood, collected in connection with sensitization to the hapten diphenylcyclopropenone (DPC). These receptors all come from a man aged 35 to 55 with alopecia areata. Some clones in this sample may be carry-over from other donors' samples.

This clonotype was counted only a few times. The CDR3 DNA sequence: TGTGCCAGCAGCGAAACCGGACGGTTCAATCAGCCCCAGCATTTT. Protein sequence: CASSETGRFNQPQHF. The chain has TRBV2 and TRBJ1-5; D is unresolved. Trimming cost V 6 bases and J 3 bases, with 15 bases left between them. This CDR3 is 15 amino acids long. Germline V gives CDR1 SNHLY, CDR2 FYNNEI.

Concerning this clonotype itself: At one of its ends the junction is not consistent with the germline gene, which may arise from a read error. J is TRBJ2-3 and V is TRBV7-2; D may match TRBD1 or TRBD2 (6 bases each). This CDR3 has 13 amino acids. Germline V gives CDR1 SGHTA, CDR2 FQGNSA. In DNA form, the CDR3 reads TGTGCCAGCAGCATACAACAGGGAGTTAACGGGAGTTTT. Translating gives CASSIQQGVNGSF.

The chain combines TRBV6-2 or TRBV6-3 with TRBJ1-2; the D is unclear. This CDR3 is built from 15 residues. Per the germline V gene, CDR1 is MNHEY and CDR2 is SVGEGT. Trimming took 6 bases from V and 0 from J, leaving 14 bases between them. CDR3 protein: CASRDRRTANYGYTF. CDR3 DNA sequence: TGTGCCAGCAGAGACCGCAGGACGGCTAACTATGGCTACACCTTC.